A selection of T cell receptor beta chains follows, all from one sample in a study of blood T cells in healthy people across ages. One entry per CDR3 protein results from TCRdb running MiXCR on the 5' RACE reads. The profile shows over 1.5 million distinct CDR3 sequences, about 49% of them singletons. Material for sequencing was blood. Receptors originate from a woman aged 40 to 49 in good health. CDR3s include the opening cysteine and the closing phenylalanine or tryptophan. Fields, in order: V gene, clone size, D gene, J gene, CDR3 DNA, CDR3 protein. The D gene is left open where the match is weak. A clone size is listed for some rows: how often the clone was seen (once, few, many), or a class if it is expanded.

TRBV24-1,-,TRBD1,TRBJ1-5,TGTGCCACCAGTGACCCAGGGGGTGATCAGCCCCAGCATTTT,CATSDPGGDQPQHF
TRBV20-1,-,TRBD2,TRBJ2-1,TGCAGTGCTAGTTTATCCGGGAGGTTCAATGAGCAGTTCTTC,CSASLSGRFNEQFF
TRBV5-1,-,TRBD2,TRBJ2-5,TGCGCCAGCAGCTCGGAACTACGAGCGGGGGAAGAGACCCAGTACTTC,CASSSELRAGEETQYF
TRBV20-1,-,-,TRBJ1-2,TGCAGTGTCATTAGGCCTCGAGAGGGCTATGGCTACACCTTC,CSVIRPREGYGYTF
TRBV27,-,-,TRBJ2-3,TGTGCCAGCAGTCCCTTTTGGACAGTGGGCAGCACAGATACGCAGTATTTT,CASSPFWTVGSTDTQYF
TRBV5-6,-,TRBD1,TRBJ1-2,TGTGCCAGCAGCTTTCCTTGGACAGGCGGCGGCTACACCTTC,CASSFPWTGGGYTF
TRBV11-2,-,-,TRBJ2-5,TGTGCCGGCAGCTTAGAGGGAAATTACCAAGAGACCCAGTACTTC,CAGSLEGNYQETQYF
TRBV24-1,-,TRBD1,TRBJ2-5,TGTGCCACCAGTGTCCAAAGACAGGGAAGTAAAGAGACCCAGTACTTC,CATSVQRQGSKETQYF
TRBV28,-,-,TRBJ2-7,TGTGCCAGCAGGAGGGGGGGGGCCCCCTGGGAGCAGTACTTC,CASRRGGAPWEQYF
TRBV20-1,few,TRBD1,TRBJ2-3,TGCAGTGCTGCAAGACAGGGCGTCACAGATACGCAGTATTTT,CSAARQGVTDTQYF
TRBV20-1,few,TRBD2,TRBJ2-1,TGCAGTGCAAACCTAGCGGGGGTCAACAATGAGCAGTTCTTC,CSANLAGVNNEQFF
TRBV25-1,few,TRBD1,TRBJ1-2,TGTGCCAGCAGTGGACTACGGACAGGGAGTTGGCAGAATGGCTACACCTTC,CASSGLRTGSWQNGYTF
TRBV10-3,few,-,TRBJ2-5,TGTGCCATCAGTGGACCGGGGCAAGAGACCCAGTACTTC,CAISGPGQETQYF
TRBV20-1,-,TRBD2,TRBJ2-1,TGCAGTGCTAGTGGACTAGTAAATGTCCAAGAGACCCAGTTCTTC,CSASGLVNVQETQFF
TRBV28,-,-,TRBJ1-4,TGTGCCAGCAGTTCCCGGGACTTCAATGAAAAACTGTTTTTT,CASSSRDFNEKLFF
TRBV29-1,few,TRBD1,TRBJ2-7,TGCAGCGTTGGCGCTGGGACAGGGGGCGGTAGCTCCTACGAGCAGTACTTC,CSVGAGTGGGSSYEQYF
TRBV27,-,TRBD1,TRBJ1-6,TGTGCCAGCAGCGGACAGGAGGCACTTAATTCACCCCTCCACTTT,CASSGQEALNSPLHF
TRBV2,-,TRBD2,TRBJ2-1,TGTGCCAGCGTAGCGGGGGGGCTCAATGAGCAGTTCTTC,CASVAGGLNEQFF